The 32 T cell receptor beta chains reported below all come from one sample, sequenced in a study of cytomegalovirus exposure and HLA in healthy donors. The PCR contained 60 Vbeta and 13 Jbeta primers. Assay: immunoSEQ multiplex PCR; the TCRdb copy retains only in-frame clones and omits some. The sample yields 130,000 to 150,000 clones, about 80% seen once. Sequenced sample: PBMCs. The receptor source for this set is a male donor in good health and CMV-seronegative.

The chain combines TRBV9 with TRBJ2-2, with TRBD1 matching 7 bases. CDR3 size: 15 residues. CDR1 SGDLS and CDR2 YYNGEE come from the germline V gene. V lost 3 bases to trimming and J lost 5 bases; unmatched junction nucleotides: 7. CDR3: CASSALATGTGELFF. CDR3 bases: TGTGCCAGCAGCGCCTTAGCGACAGGGACCGGGGAGCTGTTTTTT.

The gene calls are TRBV7-8 and TRBJ1-1; 7 positions agree with TRBD1. The CDR3 runs to 15 residues. CDR1 is SGHVS and CDR2 is FQNEAQ in the germline V gene. The J segment lost 4 bases and the V segment lost 2 bases, leaving 7 bases of the junction unmatched. The CDR3 bases are TGTGCCAGCAGCTTAATTGGGACAGCCTTCACTGAAGCTTTCTTT. Its translation: CASSLIGTAFTEAFF.

This chain joins TRBV6-1 and TRBJ1-5; TRBD1 matches at 7 bases. CDR1 and CDR2 from the germline V gene are MNHNS and SASEGT. CDR3 length equals 14 residues. V gave up 8 bases and J gave up 6 bases; unmatched junction bases: 10. CDR3 in DNA: TGTGCCAGCGGGCCCAGGGGGGCGGGTCAGCCCCAGCATTTT. Translating gives CASGPRGAGQPQHF.

J is TRBJ2-1 and V is TRBV6-5, with 8 bases that match TRBD1. The junction had 5 bases not matched to a gene; V was cut back by 0 bases and J by 4 bases. Germline CDR1 reads MNHEY; CDR2 reads SVGAGI. The CDR3 contains 16 residues. DNA for the CDR3: TGTGCCAGCAGTTACTCTCATACAGGGGGATACAATGAGCAGTTCTTC. Protein: CASSYSHTGGYNEQFF.

This chain joins TRBV15 and TRBJ1-2; 8 bases line up with TRBD1. Germline CDR1 LNHNV, CDR2 YYDKDF (reference sequence). V lost 0 bases to trimming and J lost 6 bases; unmatched junction nucleotides: 9. This CDR3 is built from 16 residues. The CDR3 loop is CATSRDYPGGADGYTF. The CDR3 DNA follows: TGTGCCACCAGCAGAGATTACCCAGGGGGCGCCGATGGCTACACCTTC. Supplemented by reference TRBV15 and TRBJ1-2, the full variable domain reads DAMVIQNPRYQVTQFGKPVTLSCSQTLNHNVMYWYQQKSSQAPKLLFHYYDKDFNNEADTPDNFQSRRPNTSFCFLDIRSPGLGDTAMYLCATSRDYPGGADGYTFGSGTRLTVV.

The table lists this clone with a few counts. The chain combines TRBV5-5 with TRBJ1-3; D is unclear. Trimming stripped 0 bases from V and 0 bases from J, with 10 bases between. The CDR3 length is 16 residues. Germline loops: CDR1 SGHKS, CDR2 YYEKEE (reference sequence). CDR3 protein: CASSLVSAPSGNTIYF. CDR3 in DNA: TGTGCCAGCAGCTTGGTGAGCGCACCCTCTGGAAACACCATATATTTT.

This chain connects TRBV27 to TRBJ1-1; possibly TRBD1 for D (5 bases). Trimming pared 3 bases from V and 6 bases from J, leaving 11 bases between. This CDR3 has 13 amino acids. CDR1 is MNHEY and CDR2 is SMNVEV in the germline V gene (reference sequence). CDR3 region: CASSFIGAPEAFF. The CDR3, as DNA: TGTGCCAGCAGTTTTATAGGGGCCCCTGAAGCTTTCTTT.

On this clone: Other DNA variants within this sample encode the same CDR3. V usage is TRBV5-1 and J usage is TRBJ2-7; 8 bases align to TRBD2. The germline V gene encodes CDR1 SGHRS and CDR2 YFSETQ. J gave up 3 bases and V 0 bases, and 2 bases lay outside the gene matches. The CDR3 is 14 amino acids. The CDR3 loop is CASSLGSGGYEQYF. CDR3 in DNA: TGCGCCAGCAGCTTGGGAAGCGGGGGCTACGAGCAGTACTTC.

The chain combines TRBV18 with TRBJ2-2, with a possible D match to TRBD2 (5 bases). V lost 3 bases and J 5 bases, leaving 22 bases between the germline ends. Germline CDR1 reads KGHSH; CDR2 reads LQKENI. The CDR3 is 18 residues long. CDR3 region: CASSPESGKKLGTGELFF. The CDR3 region has the DNA TGTGCCAGCTCACCGGAATCCGGGAAAAAGCTTGGTACCGGGGAGCTGTTTTTT.

J is TRBJ1-1 and V is TRBV9; 9 bases align to TRBD1. CDR1 SGDLS and CDR2 YYNGEE come from the germline V gene. J gave up 5 bases and V 4 bases, and 6 bases lay outside the gene matches. The CDR3 spans 14 residues. CDR3 coding DNA: TGTGCCAGCAGCCCGACCGGGACAGGGACTGAAGCTTTCTTT. Encoded protein: CASSPTGTGTEAFF.

On this clone itself: The sample carries other DNA sequences with the same CDR3. J is TRBJ2-7 and V is TRBV7-9; 8 positions match TRBD1. The CDR3 has 15 amino acids. Trimming removed 4 bases from V and 4 bases from J; junction bases left unmatched: 9. Germline CDR1 SEHNR, CDR2 FQNEAQ (reference sequence). The CDR3 sequence: CASSSAGTGSYEQYF. The CDR3 region has the DNA TGTGCCAGCAGCTCGGCCGGGACAGGTTCATACGAGCAGTACTTC.

The V and J genes are TRBV5-1 and TRBJ2-4; TRBD2 matches 8 bases. Germline trimming cut 1 base from V and 6 bases from J; bases unmatched to any gene: 6. Germline CDR1 and CDR2: SGHRS and YFSETQ. This CDR3 is 15 amino acids long. This CDR3 is CASSLTGGGGNIQYF. The CDR3 coding sequence is TGCGCCAGCAGCTTGACGGGAGGGGGGGGAAACATTCAGTACTTC.

A single count supports this clone. The V and J genes are TRBV4-3 and TRBJ2-7; the match to TRBD2 covers 8 bases. V lost 0 bases to trimming and J lost 0 bases; unmatched junction nucleotides: 4. The CDR3 is 16 residues long. CDR1 and CDR2 (germline): LGHNA, YSLEER. The CDR3 bases are TGCGCCAGCAGCCAAGAAATAGCGGGAATCTCCTACGAGCAGTACTTC. Translating it yields CASSQEIAGISYEQYF.

The chain carries TRBV7-2 and TRBJ2-7, with D perhaps TRBD2 (6 bases). V lost 5 bases, J lost 0 bases, and 17 bases lay in between. CDR1 and CDR2 (germline): SGHTA, FQGNSA. This CDR3 contains 16 residues. This CDR3 is CASSLTGTLSSYEQYF. The CDR3 DNA reads TGTGCCAGCAGCCTCACCGGGACTTTGAGCTCCTACGAGCAGTACTTC.

The genes are TRBV7-2 and TRBJ1-5; possibly TRBD1 for D (6 bases). The CDR3 is 14 amino acids. The germline gives CDR1 SGHTA, CDR2 FQGNSA. Trimming took 5 bases from V and 7 from J, leaving 15 bases between them. The CDR3 spells CASSVDRPNQPQHF. CDR3 coding DNA: TGTGCCAGCAGCGTCGACAGGCCGAACCAGCCCCAGCATTTT.

The chain's CDR3 is CASSGRGSYEQYF. The CDR3 coding sequence is TGTGCCAGCAGCGGCAGGGGTTCCTACGAGCAGTACTTC. The chain is built from TRBV9 and TRBJ2-5; possibly TRBD1 for D (6 bases). The DNA end favors TRBJ2-7, so the J call may be wrong. CDR3 length: 13 amino acids. Germline loops: CDR1 SGDLS, CDR2 YYNGEE.

This clone has a handful of counts. The chain is built from TRBV27 and TRBJ1-1, with D maybe TRBD1 (6 bases). The CDR3 is 13 residues long. The V and J ends lost 6 bases and 9 bases respectively, with 17 bases between them. Germline values: CDR1 MNHEY, CDR2 SMNVEV (reference sequence). The CDR3: CASSPRGTGKAFF. In DNA, the CDR3 is TGTGCCAGCAGCCCTAGGGGGACGGGTAAAGCTTTCTTT.

This clone has more than one count but fewer than ten. The chain recombines TRBV7-9 with TRBJ2-2; D might be TRBD1 (5 bases). Per germline, CDR1 SEHNR and CDR2 FQNEAQ (reference sequence). Trimming took 4 bases from V and 0 from J, leaving 9 bases between them. The CDR3 is made up of 15 amino acids. The CDR3 protein is CASSSPTANTGELFF. The CDR3 coding sequence is TGTGCCAGCAGCTCGCCGACAGCGAACACCGGGGAGCTGTTTTTT.

This chain joins TRBV6-5 and TRBJ1-1; weak D call: TRBD1 (5 bases). Germline lookup yields CDR1 MNHEY and CDR2 SVGAGI. The V and J ends lost 8 bases and 7 bases respectively, with 17 bases between them. The CDR3 runs to 13 residues. The CDR3 is CASLPLGQREAFF. The CDR3, as DNA: TGTGCCAGCCTGCCGTTGGGGCAGCGTGAAGCTTTCTTT.

The V and J genes are TRBV19 and TRBJ1-1; D perhaps matches TRBD1 (5 bases). The CDR3 is 12 amino acids. The V end was cut by 8 bases, the J end by 8 bases, with 15 bases between. From germline, CDR1 is LNHDA and CDR2 SQIVND (reference sequence). DNA of the CDR3: TGTGCCAGTCGTCAGGGTTTGCAGGAAGCTTTCTTT. This gives the protein CASRQGLQEAFF.

J is TRBJ2-1 and V is TRBV5-1, with 11 bases fitting TRBD2. This CDR3 has 13 amino acids. Per germline, CDR1 SGHRS and CDR2 YFSETQ. J was trimmed by 5 bases and V by 7 bases; bases with no gene match: 2. This chain's CDR3 is CASGTSGNNEQFF. DNA of the CDR3: TGCGCCAGCGGGACTAGCGGAAACAATGAGCAGTTCTTC.

The V call is TRBV28, the J call TRBJ2-7; 7 nucleotides match TRBD2. V lost 3 bases and J lost 3; bases outside the gene matches: 2. Per germline, CDR1 MDHEN and CDR2 SYDVKM. The CDR3 is made up of 13 amino acids. The DNA for the CDR3 is TGTGCCAGCAGTTTGGGGGAGGGCTACGAGCAGTACTTC. This codes for CASSLGEGYEQYF. Filled out from reference TRBV28 and TRBJ2-7, the complete variable domain reads DVKVTQSSRYLVKRTGEKVFLECVQDMDHENMFWYRQDPGLGLRLIYFSYDVKMKEKGDIPEGYSVSREKKERFSLILESASTNQTSMYLCASSLGEGYEQYFGPGTRLTVT.

This clone was recorded a few times. The chain employs TRBV18 and TRBJ1-5; 7 positions match TRBD1. CDR3 length: 14 amino acids. Trimming at V came to 3 bases and at J to 4 bases, leaving 3 bases not matched to a gene. The germline CDR1 and CDR2 sequences are KGHSH and LQKENI. CDR3 nucleotide sequence: TGTGCCAGCTCACCCGGGACAGTAAATCAGCCCCAGCATTTT. Its protein product is CASSPGTVNQPQHF.

This sequence joins TRBV9 and TRBJ1-1; tentatively, D is TRBD1 (6 bases). Germline lookup yields CDR1 SGDLS and CDR2 YYNGEE. Trimming took off 4 bases at V and 6 bases at J, with 16 bases between the two ends. The CDR3 extends over 14 amino acids. The CDR3 sequence is CASSQRDNNAEAFF. The CDR3 DNA is TGTGCCAGCAGCCAACGGGACAATAATGCTGAAGCTTTCTTT.

This chain joins TRBV25-1 and TRBJ1-1; possible D gene TRBD1, 5 bases. Germline lookup yields CDR1 MGHDK and CDR2 SYGVNS. The CDR3 has 12 residues. V lost 5 bases to trimming and J lost 9 bases, with 13 bases between them. The CDR3 DNA reads TGTGCCAGCAGTCAATCCCCAGGGAAAGCTTTCTTT. This gives the protein CASSQSPGKAFF. Full variable domain (remainder filled in from reference TRBV25-1 and TRBJ1-1): EADIYQTPRYLVIGTGKKITLECSQTMGHDKMYWYQQDPGMELHLIHYSYGVNSTEKGDLSSESTVSRIRTEHFPLTLESARPSHTSQYLCASSQSPGKAFFGQGTRLTVV.

The V and J genes are TRBV9 and TRBJ1-4; D call uncertain. The CDR3 extends over 15 amino acids. V was pared by 4 bases and J by 0 bases, with 10 bases between. The germline V gene has CDR1 SGDLS and CDR2 YYNGEE. CDR3 protein: CASSTHSATNEKLFF. The CDR3 DNA is TGTGCCAGCAGCACCCATTCGGCAACTAATGAAAAACTGTTTTTT.

This rearrangement joins TRBV5-1 to TRBJ1-1; 7 bases map to TRBD1. CDR1 SGHRS and CDR2 YFSETQ come from the germline V gene. Germline trimming cut 4 bases from V and 1 base from J; bases unmatched to any gene: 7. The length of the CDR3 is 15 residues. The CDR3 loop is CASSLPDRRNTEAFF. The CDR3, as DNA: TGCGCCAGCAGCCTACCGGACAGGAGGAACACTGAAGCTTTCTTT. The whole variable domain, remainder taken from reference TRBV5-1 and TRBJ1-1, is KAGVTQTPRYLIKTRGQQVTLSCSPISGHRSVSWYQQTPGQGLQFLFEYFSETQRNKGNFPGRFSGRQFSNSRSEMNVSTLELGDSALYLCASSLPDRRNTEAFFGQGTRLTVV.

This sequence joins TRBV7-2 and TRBJ1-2; 7 nucleotides line up with TRBD1. V shed 6 bases, J shed 9 bases, and the junction held 10 bases outside the gene matches. This CDR3 region has 13 residues. The germline CDR1 and CDR2 sequences are SGHTA and FQGNSA. In nucleotides, the CDR3 is TGTGCCAGCAGTATAGGGGGCGAGAGGAGCTACACCTTC. It yields the protein CASSIGGERSYTF.

The sample holds one count of this clone. This chain connects TRBV4-1 to TRBJ2-5, with 9 bases that match TRBD1. The J call is in doubt because the DNA end fits TRBJ2-7 better. This CDR3 is 15 amino acids long. CDR1 is MGHRA, CDR2 YSYEKL, per germline. CDR3 sequence: CASSLGQGLPYEQYF. Here the CDR3 DNA reads TGCGCCAGCAGCCTCGGACAGGGGCTACCCTACGAGCAGTACTTC.

The chain recombines TRBV6-5 with TRBJ1-1, with D possibly matching TRBD1 (6 bases). Deletions cut 5 bases from V and 0 bases from J, with 13 bases between. Looked up from germline, CDR1 is MNHEY and CDR2 is SVGAGI. CDR3 length equals 15 residues. CDR3 region: CASSPRTAMNTEAFF. The CDR3 coding sequence is TGTGCCAGCAGTCCCCGGACAGCTATGAACACTGAAGCTTTCTTT.

In its sample, this clone was seen a few times. The chain recombines TRBV6-1 with TRBJ1-6; tentatively, D is TRBD1 (5 bases). CDR1 and CDR2 from the germline V gene are MNHNS and SASEGT. V gave up 7 bases and J gave up 6 bases, with 16 bases separating them. CDR3 length: 15 amino acids. Here the CDR3 DNA reads TGTGCCAGCACCAGGGCGGCAGGGATTAATTCACCCCTCCACTTT. It codes for CASTRAAGINSPLHF.

This rearrangement joins TRBV28 to TRBJ1-3; D not resolved. The V and J ends lost 8 bases and 0 bases respectively, with 8 bases between them. This CDR3 is built from 13 residues. CDR1 is MDHEN and CDR2 is SYDVKM in the germline V gene. DNA for the CDR3: TGTGCCAGCGTGGCCAGCTCTGGAAACACCATATATTTT. It translates to CASVASSGNTIYF.